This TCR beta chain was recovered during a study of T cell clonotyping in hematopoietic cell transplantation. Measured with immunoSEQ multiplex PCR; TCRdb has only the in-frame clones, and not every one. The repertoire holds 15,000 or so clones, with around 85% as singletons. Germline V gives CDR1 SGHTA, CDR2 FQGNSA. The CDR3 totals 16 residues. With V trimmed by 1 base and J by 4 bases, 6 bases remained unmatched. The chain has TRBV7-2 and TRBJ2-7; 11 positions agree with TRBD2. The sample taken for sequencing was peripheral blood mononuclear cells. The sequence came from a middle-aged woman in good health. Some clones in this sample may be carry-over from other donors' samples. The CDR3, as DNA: TGTGCCAGCAGCTTAGGCCCTAGCGGGGGGAAGTACGAGCAGTACTTC. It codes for CASSLGPSGGKYEQYF.